The 31 T cell receptor beta chains reported below all come from one sample, sequenced in a study of blood T cell repertoires in COVID-19. The repertoire was sequenced with immunoSEQ multiplex PCR; TCRdb's copy has only in-frame clones and lacks some. There are 150,000 to 200,000 clones in the sample; roughly nine tenths occur only once, and approximately 11% lies in the top ten. Sample: peripheral blood. The source of these receptors is a woman between 55 and 75 years old with COVID-19, enrolled during active disease.

The chain is built from TRBV4-2 and TRBJ1-6; D uncertain. CDR1 is LGHNA, CDR2 YNFKEQ, per germline. The V end was cut by 1 base, the J end by 5 bases, with 6 bases between. This CDR3 is built from 14 residues. The CDR3 region is CASSQVIDNSPLHF. CDR3 in DNA: TGTGCCAGCAGCCAAGTCATAGATAATTCACCCCTCCACTTT.

V usage is TRBV30 and J usage is TRBJ2-7, with 7 positions matching TRBD2. Germline lookup yields CDR1 GTSNPN and CDR2 SVGIG (reference sequence). This CDR3 comprises 13 residues. V lost 4 bases, J lost 3 bases, and 6 bases stayed unmatched. The CDR3 loop reads CAWKTGRNYEQYF. The CDR3 nucleotides read TGTGCCTGGAAAACCGGGAGGAACTACGAGCAGTACTTC.

CDR3 sequence: CASSDLDTYEKLFF. DNA for the CDR3: TGTGCCAGCAGTGATTTGGACACGTATGAAAAACTGTTTTTT. The chain couples TRBV2 to TRBJ1-4; D might be TRBD1 (5 bases). Germline lookup yields CDR1 SNHLY and CDR2 FYNNEI. The V end lost 3 bases, the J end lost 6 bases, and 11 bases lay between the germline ends. The CDR3 totals 14 residues. Using reference TRBV2 and TRBJ1-4 for the parts outside the CDR3, the full variable domain is EPEVTQTPSHQVTQMGQEVILRCVPISNHLYFYWYRQILGQKVEFLVSFYNNEISEKSEIFDDQFSVERPDGSNFTLKIRSTKLEDSAMYFCASSDLDTYEKLFFGSGTQLSVL.

This chain connects TRBV4-3 to TRBJ2-5; 9 positions agree with TRBD1. V lost 3 bases and J lost 4; bases outside the gene matches: 12. The CDR3 contains 17 residues. Looked up from germline, CDR1 is LGHNA and CDR2 is YSLEER. The CDR3 DNA is TGCGCCAGCAGCCACCTCGGTTTACAGGGGGCTGTAGAGACCCAGTACTTC. Amino acids: CASSHLGLQGAVETQYF.

V and J are TRBV11-2 and TRBJ1-3, with D possibly TRBD1 on 6 matching bases. The CDR3 has 16 residues. Trimming took off 2 bases at V and 0 bases at J, with 11 bases between the two ends. Germline lookup yields CDR1 SGHAT and CDR2 FQNNGV. CDR3 sequence reads: CASSLRGADSGNTIYF. The DNA for the CDR3 is TGTGCCAGCAGCTTACGGGGGGCCGACTCTGGAAACACCATATATTTT.

This rearrangement joins TRBV6-5 to TRBJ2-7, with 7 bases aligning to TRBD1. Germline V CDR1 and CDR2: MNHEY, SVGAGI. Germline trimming cut 6 bases from V and 3 bases from J; bases unmatched to any gene: 5. The CDR3 sequence is 13 residues long. The CDR3 DNA sequence: TGTGCCAGCAGCAAAGGGACAGACTACGAGCAGTACTTC. Protein: CASSKGTDYEQYF.

The chain links TRBV28 to TRBJ2-7, with D maybe TRBD2 (5 bases). This CDR3 is built from 13 residues. Trimming pared 7 bases from V and 4 bases from J, leaving 14 bases between. Looked up from germline, CDR1 is MDHEN and CDR2 is SYDVKM. CDR3 amino acids: CASTVSGKYEQYF. In DNA, the CDR3 is TGTGCCAGCACGGTTTCGGGAAAGTACGAGCAGTACTTC. Supplemented by reference TRBV28 and TRBJ2-7, the full variable domain reads DVKVTQSSRYLVKRTGEKVFLECVQDMDHENMFWYRQDPGLGLRLIYFSYDVKMKEKGDIPEGYSVSREKKERFSLILESASTNQTSMYLCASTVSGKYEQYFGPGTRLTVT.

This clone was observed once. The J gene is TRBJ1-2, the V gene TRBV19, with D possibly TRBD1 on 6 matching bases. CDR1 and CDR2 (germline): LNHDA, SQIVND (reference sequence). Trimming left V 5 bases short and J 5 bases short, with 24 bases between. This CDR3 spans 17 amino acids. The CDR3 sequence: CASSSGTGTPTPYGYTF. CDR3 in DNA: TGTGCCAGTAGTTCCGGCACCGGGACACCAACACCGTATGGCTACACCTTC.

V and J are TRBV5-1 and TRBJ2-1; D ambiguous. The CDR3 has 12 residues. CDR1 SGHRS and CDR2 YFSETQ come from the germline V gene. The V gene lost 0 bases and the J gene lost 10 bases, with 8 bases spanning the gap. CDR3 bases: TGCGCCAGCAGCTTGGAGACTGCAGAGCAGTTCTTC. This translates into CASSLETAEQFF.

This clone occurred a few times. The J gene is TRBJ1-2, the V gene TRBV5-6; weak D call: TRBD1 (5 bases). The CDR3 runs 13 residues. Germline lookup yields CDR1 SGHDT and CDR2 YYEEEE. V was clipped by 4 bases and J by 8 bases, with 15 bases between them. CDR3: CASSEIQRDGYTF. CDR3 bases: TGTGCCAGCAGCGAAATACAGCGGGACGGCTACACCTTC.

The V gene is TRBV10-3, the J gene TRBJ2-6, with D possibly matching TRBD1 (5 bases). This CDR3 is 16 amino acids long. Germline CDR1 ENHRY, CDR2 SYGVKD. V shed 2 bases and J shed 1 base, with 9 bases lying between them. The CDR3 sequence is CAISEGARSGANVLTF. CDR3 bases: TGTGCCATCAGTGAGGGGGCGCGGTCTGGGGCCAACGTCCTGACTTTC.

The chain joins TRBV24-1 to TRBJ1-5; the D gene is possibly TRBD1 (6 bases). CDR1 and CDR2 from the germline V gene are KGHDR and SFDVKD. V lost 4 bases and J 6 bases, leaving 9 bases between the germline ends. The CDR3 length is 13 residues. CDR3: CATSENRVQPQHF. The DNA for the CDR3 is TGTGCCACCAGTGAGAACAGGGTTCAGCCCCAGCATTTT.

This clone was observed a few times. The chain has TRBV9 and TRBJ1-2, with D unclear. The CDR3 spans 14 residues. The ends were cut back, 0 bases at V and 2 bases at J, with 8 bases in the middle. Germline V gives CDR1 SGDLS, CDR2 YYNGEE. The CDR3 nucleotides read TGTGCCAGCAGCGTAGCAAGAGGGAACTATGGCTACACCTTC. This gives the protein CASSVARGNYGYTF.

The chain uses TRBV11-2 and TRBJ1-5; TRBD1 might be the D (5 bases). The V end was cut by 5 bases, the J end by 6 bases, with 14 bases between. CDR1 and CDR2 (germline): SGHAT, FQNNGV. The CDR3 has 14 residues. The CDR3 DNA reads as TGTGCCAGCAGCCGTACGGGGGGGACTCAGCCCCAGCATTTT. Translation: CASSRTGGTQPQHF.

The rearrangement links TRBV27 to TRBJ2-7; D is ambiguous. CDR1 and CDR2 from the germline V gene are MNHEY and SMNVEV (reference sequence). The CDR3 loop spans 13 amino acids. V lost 5 bases to trimming and J lost 0 bases, with 8 bases between them. CDR3 nucleotides: TGTGCCAGCAGTCCGAGCCTCTCCTACGAGCAGTACTTC. Translated, it gives CASSPSLSYEQYF.

The chain uses TRBV18 and TRBJ2-3, with D perhaps matching TRBD2 (5 bases). Trimming took off 6 bases at V and 0 bases at J, with 13 bases between the two ends. Germline CDR1 reads KGHSH; CDR2 reads LQKENI. The CDR3 covers 15 residues. In nucleotides, the CDR3 is TGTGCCAGCTCGTCTCTAGCATCTAGCACAGATACGCAGTATTTT. It translates to CASSSLASSTDTQYF.

The genes are TRBV4-3 and TRBJ1-4; 7 bases are a match to TRBD1. V was pared by 4 bases and J by 3 bases, with 5 bases of the junction left unmatched. The CDR3 consists of 15 residues. The germline V gene encodes CDR1 LGHNA and CDR2 YSLEER. The DNA of the CDR3 is TGCGCCAGCAGCCCCCCAGGGGGAGCTAATGAAAAACTGTTTTTT. This sequence encodes CASSPPGGANEKLFF.

The chain recombines TRBV5-1 with TRBJ2-7; D is unresolved. V dropped 5 bases and J dropped 5 bases, with 20 bases sitting between them. This CDR3 region has 15 residues. Per the germline V gene, CDR1 is SGHRS and CDR2 is YFSETQ. The CDR3 DNA sequence: TGCGCCAGCAGACCTGACTTGCGGTCCTGGGACGAGCAGTACTTC. It codes for CASRPDLRSWDEQYF.

This chain connects TRBV27 to TRBJ1-6, with D possibly TRBD1 on 6 matching bases. CDR3 size: 11 residues. V was pared by 9 bases and J by 9 bases, with 9 bases between. Germline V gene lookup returns CDR1 MNHEY and CDR2 SMNVEV (reference sequence). CDR3 nucleotides: TGTGCCAGTGGGACATTTTCACCCCTCCACTTT. Translation gives CASGTFSPLHF.

The chain joins TRBV30 to TRBJ1-1, with D unresolved. The V gene lost 0 bases and the J gene lost 0 bases, with 8 bases spanning the gap. CDR1 is GTSNPN, CDR2 SVGIG, per germline (reference sequence). This CDR3 has 14 amino acids. CDR3 nucleotide sequence: TGTGCCTGGAGTGTATTCATCCTGAACACTGAAGCTTTCTTT. It is translated as CAWSVFILNTEAFF.

The V gene is TRBV6-5, the J gene TRBJ1-3; 8 bases line up with TRBD1. Trimming took 7 bases from V and 2 from J; bases not matched to a gene: 4. The CDR3 sequence is 14 residues long. The germline V gene has CDR1 MNHEY and CDR2 SVGAGI. The CDR3 reads CASITGQAGNTIYF. Here the CDR3 DNA reads TGTGCCAGCATCACGGGACAGGCTGGAAACACCATATATTTT.

This sequence joins TRBV6-2 or TRBV6-3 and TRBJ2-3; the D gene is possibly TRBD2 (5 bases). This CDR3 comprises 16 residues. CDR1 and CDR2 (germline): MNHEY, SVGEGT. V gave up 0 bases and J gave up 2 bases, with 12 bases separating them. CDR3 DNA sequence: TGTGCCAGCAGTTACTCGAATCGAGACTACACAGATACGCAGTATTTT. Translation: CASSYSNRDYTDTQYF.

The V gene is TRBV4-2, the J gene TRBJ2-7, with 12 bases that match TRBD2. CDR1 is LGHNA, CDR2 YNFKEQ, per germline. This CDR3 comprises 14 residues. With 0 bases clipped from V and 10 bases from J, the junction kept 4 bases outside the gene matches. CDR3 nucleotides: TGTGCCAGCAGCCAAGATAGGACTAGCGGGATCCAGTACTTC. Amino acid sequence: CASSQDRTSGIQYF.

This clone was detected once. The J gene is TRBJ2-3, the V gene TRBV7-9; tentative D call: TRBD1 (6 bases). There are 18 residues in the CDR3. The V gene lost 3 bases and the J gene lost 7 bases, with 26 bases spanning the gap. Germline-derived CDR1 and CDR2 are SEHNR and FQNEAQ (reference sequence). The CDR3 sequence is CASSLRPVGIYRDNTQYF. CDR3 DNA sequence: TGTGCCAGCAGCTTGCGACCCGTAGGAATTTACAGGGATAATACGCAGTATTTT.

The J gene is TRBJ1-5, the V gene TRBV19; D gene ambiguous. The CDR3 consists of 12 residues. The V end lost 5 bases, the J end lost 0 bases, and 2 bases lay between the germline ends. Per the germline V gene, CDR1 is LNHDA and CDR2 is SQIVND (reference sequence). The CDR3 loop is CASSHSNQPQHF. In nucleotides, the CDR3 is TGTGCCAGTAGTCATAGCAATCAGCCCCAGCATTTT.

The chain has TRBV28 and TRBJ1-1, with D unresolved. The germline gives CDR1 MDHEN, CDR2 SYDVKM. V was trimmed by 2 bases and J by 1 base, leaving 8 bases between them. The CDR3 length is 14 residues. This chain's CDR3 is CASSLARRNTEAFF. DNA of the CDR3: TGTGCCAGCAGTTTAGCCCGGAGGAACACTGAAGCTTTCTTT.

This clone was seen once. The chain couples TRBV15 to TRBJ2-3; 9 nucleotides line up with TRBD2. The CDR3 loop spans 16 amino acids. Germline V gene lookup returns CDR1 LNHNV and CDR2 YYDKDF (reference sequence). J lost 6 bases, V lost 0 bases, and 7 bases had no gene match. CDR3 nucleotides: TGTGCCACCAGCAGAGATTCCCTGGCGGGAGGGGATACGCAGTATTTT. It specifies CATSRDSLAGGDTQYF. Full variable domain (rest looked up from reference TRBV15 and TRBJ2-3): DAMVIQNPRYQVTQFGKPVTLSCSQTLNHNVMYWYQQKSSQAPKLLFHYYDKDFNNEADTPDNFQSRRPNTSFCFLDIRSPGLGDTAMYLCATSRDSLAGGDTQYFGPGTRLTVL.

This clone was seen once. The V call is TRBV11-3, the J call TRBJ2-3; tentatively, D is TRBD2 (5 bases). Germline V gives CDR1 SGHNT, CDR2 YENEEA. The CDR3 runs to 15 residues. With 2 bases removed from V and 1 base from J, the gap between germline ends came to 10 bases. The DNA of the CDR3 is TGTGCCAGCAGCTTACGCGGGCCCCGCACAGATACGCAGTATTTT. Protein: CASSLRGPRTDTQYF.

This chain joins TRBV9 and TRBJ2-3; 7 bases map to TRBD2. Germline CDR1 reads SGDLS; CDR2 reads YYNGEE. The length of the CDR3 is 15 residues. Unmatched junction bases numbered 6, after V lost 0 bases and J lost 5 bases. The CDR3 DNA reads as TGTGCCAGCAGCGTAGGAAGGTTAGCGGGAGATACGCAGTATTTT. Its protein product is CASSVGRLAGDTQYF.

This CDR3 is CASRPDSSNEKLFF. The CDR3 region has the DNA TGTGCCAGTAGGCCCGACAGCAGCAATGAAAAACTGTTTTTT. The rearrangement joins TRBV19 to TRBJ1-4, with D tentatively TRBD1 (5 bases). Germline CDR1 and CDR2: LNHDA and SQIVND (reference sequence). V was pared by 6 bases and J by 5 bases, with 13 bases between. The CDR3 covers 14 residues.

The table lists this clone with a count of one. The V call is TRBV5-1, the J call TRBJ2-1, with TRBD1 identical over 8 bases. This CDR3 spans 14 amino acids. The V gene end was trimmed by 9 bases and the J gene end by 4 bases; junction bases not matched to a gene: 9. Per germline, CDR1 SGHRS and CDR2 YFSETQ. The CDR3 DNA reads TGCGCCACCGCCCCGGGACAGGTGTACAATGAGCAGTTCTTC. Encoded protein: CATAPGQVYNEQFF.